This T cell receptor beta chain came from a study of cytomegalovirus exposure and HLA in healthy donors. Study findings and constraints: Listed as cytomegalovirus-associated were over 150 TCR beta chains. Later on, an analysis tied 15,000 to 20,000 TCR beta sequences to HLA alleles at 0.05 false discovery rate.

The PCR had 60 Vbeta and 13 Jbeta primers. Profiled with immunoSEQ multiplex PCR; TCRdb holds only in-frame clones, not every one. The sample includes a few hundred thousand clones, approximately 82% seen only once; the top ten take roughly 10%. This clone is a singleton in its sample. Its antigen is as yet unknown. This CDR3 region has 15 residues. The germline CDR1 and CDR2 sequences are KGHSH and LQKENI. V lost 3 bases and J 0 bases, leaving 11 bases between the germline ends. The clonotype originates from a woman aged 45-60 years in good health and CMV-seropositive. The chain has TRBV18 and TRBJ1-1; possibly TRBD1 for D (5 bases). Sequencing used PBMCs. CDR3 nucleotides: TGTGCCAGCTCACCCCGAACGACAGTGAACACTGAAGCTTTCTTT. This translates into CASSPRTTVNTEAFF.